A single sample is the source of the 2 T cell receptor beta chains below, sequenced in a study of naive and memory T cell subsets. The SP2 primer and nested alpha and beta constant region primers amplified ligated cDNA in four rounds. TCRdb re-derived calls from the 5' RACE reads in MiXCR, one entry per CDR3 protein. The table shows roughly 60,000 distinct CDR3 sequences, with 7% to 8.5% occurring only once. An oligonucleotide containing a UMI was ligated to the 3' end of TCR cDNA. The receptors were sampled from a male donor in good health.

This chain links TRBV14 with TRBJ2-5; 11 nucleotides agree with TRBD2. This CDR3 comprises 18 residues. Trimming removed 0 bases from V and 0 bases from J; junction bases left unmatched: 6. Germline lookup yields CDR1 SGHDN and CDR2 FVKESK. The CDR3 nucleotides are TGTGCCAGCAGCCAAGAACTAGCGGGAGTACGGAACCAAGAGACCCAGTACTTC. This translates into CASSQELAGVRNQETQYF.

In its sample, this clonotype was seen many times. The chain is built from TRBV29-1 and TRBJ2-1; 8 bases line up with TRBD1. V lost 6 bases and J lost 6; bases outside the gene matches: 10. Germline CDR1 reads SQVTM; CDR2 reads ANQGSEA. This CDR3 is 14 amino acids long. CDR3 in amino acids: CSVESGGPSNEQFF. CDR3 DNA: TGCAGCGTCGAATCAGGGGGCCCTAGCAATGAGCAGTTCTTC.